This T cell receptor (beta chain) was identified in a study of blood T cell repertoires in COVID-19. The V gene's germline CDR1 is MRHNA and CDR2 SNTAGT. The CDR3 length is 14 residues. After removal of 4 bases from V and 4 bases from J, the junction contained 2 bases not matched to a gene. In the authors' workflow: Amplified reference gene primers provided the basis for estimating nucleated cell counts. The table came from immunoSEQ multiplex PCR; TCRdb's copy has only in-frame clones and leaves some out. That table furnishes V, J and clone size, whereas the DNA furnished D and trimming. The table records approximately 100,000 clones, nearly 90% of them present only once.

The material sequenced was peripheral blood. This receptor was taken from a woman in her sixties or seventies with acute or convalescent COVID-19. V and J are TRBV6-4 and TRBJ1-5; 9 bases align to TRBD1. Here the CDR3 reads CASSAGTGNQPQHF. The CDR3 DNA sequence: TGTGCCAGCAGTGCTGGGACAGGGAATCAGCCCCAGCATTTT.